The 16 T cell receptor beta chains given below trace back to one sample, sequenced in a study of shared clonotypes between healthy human individuals. The data were produced by immunoSEQ multiplex PCR, yet TCRdb's version contains in-frame clones alone and is incomplete. The sample lists 95,000 to 120,000 clones; more than 65% were seen once. The source material was memory CD8+ T cells sorted from blood. Subset of the sample: CD45RO+ cells pooled with CCR7-negative TemRA cells. The receptors here all came from a woman aged 25 to 39 in good health.

The chain is built from TRBV4-1 and TRBJ2-4; D possibly matches TRBD1 or TRBD2 (5 bases each). The V end lost 3 bases, the J end lost 5 bases, and 17 bases lay between the germline ends. Germline values: CDR1 MGHRA, CDR2 YSYEKL. There are 16 residues in the CDR3. The CDR3 protein is CASSQKIRGIQNIQYF. In DNA form, the CDR3 reads TGCGCCAGCAGCCAGAAGATACGGGGCATACAAAACATTCAGTACTTC.

The V gene is TRBV27, the J gene TRBJ2-7, with 7 positions matching TRBD2. CDR3 length: 15 amino acids. V shed 4 bases and J 3 bases; nucleotides not matched to a gene: 9. Per germline, CDR1 MNHEY and CDR2 SMNVEV (reference sequence). CDR3 in DNA: TGTGCCAGCAGTTCATCGGGACTAACCTTCTACGAGCAGTACTTC. It codes for CASSSSGLTFYEQYF.

The rearrangement uses TRBV27 and TRBJ1-6; TRBD1 is a possible D gene (5 bases). This CDR3 has 13 amino acids. Germline CDR1 reads MNHEY; CDR2 reads SMNVEV (reference sequence). V lost 7 bases, J lost 8 bases, and 12 bases lay in between. The CDR3 spells CASTGMGDSPLHF. The CDR3 bases are TGTGCCAGCACAGGGATGGGGGATTCACCCCTCCACTTT.

The chain couples TRBV27 to TRBJ2-1; 10 nucleotides agree with TRBD2. J lost 3 bases, V lost 5 bases, and 4 bases had no gene match. The CDR3 is made up of 15 amino acids. Germline CDR1 MNHEY, CDR2 SMNVEV (reference sequence). The chain's CDR3 is CASSLGTSVYNEQFF. CDR3 bases: TGTGCCAGCAGTCTGGGGACTAGCGTCTACAATGAGCAGTTCTTC.

The rearrangement joins TRBV7-2 to TRBJ1-5; the D is unclear. The CDR3 is made up of 15 amino acids. The germline CDR1 and CDR2 sequences are SGHTA and FQGNSA. Trimming shortened V by 3 bases and J by 3 bases, and 12 bases separated the two germline ends. Here the CDR3 reads CASSLEALTNQPQHF. The CDR3 bases are TGTGCCAGCAGCTTGGAGGCCTTGACCAATCAGCCCCAGCATTTT.

The chain couples TRBV27 to TRBJ2-7; 10 nucleotides match TRBD2. V shed 6 bases, J shed 2 bases, and the junction held 10 bases outside the gene matches. This CDR3 has 16 amino acids. Germline V gives CDR1 MNHEY, CDR2 SMNVEV (reference sequence). The DNA for the CDR3 is TGTGCCAGCAGGCCTTTAGCGGGAGGCAGCCCCTACGAGCAGTACTTC. It translates to CASRPLAGGSPYEQYF.

This clone is termed medium-sized. V and J are TRBV6-4 and TRBJ1-5, with a weak D call TRBD1 (6 bases). CDR3 length equals 13 residues. Germline loops: CDR1 MRHNA, CDR2 SNTAGT. The V and J ends lost 5 bases and 1 base respectively, with 6 bases between them. In DNA, the CDR3 is TGTGCCAGCAGTACAGGGAGCAATCAGCCCCAGCATTTT. It translates to CASSTGSNQPQHF.

This clone rates as large. The chain is built from TRBV27 and TRBJ2-2; tentatively, D is TRBD2 (7 bases). The V end lost 6 bases, the J end lost 4 bases, and 15 bases lay between the germline ends. Germline lookup yields CDR1 MNHEY and CDR2 SMNVEV (reference sequence). This CDR3 comprises 15 residues. DNA for the CDR3: TGTGCCAGCAGCCCGAGGGGGGGCGGCACCGGGGAGCTGTTTTTT. Its protein product is CASSPRGGGTGELFF.

The V call is TRBV6-4, the J call TRBJ1-5; the match to TRBD1 covers 8 bases. V dropped 6 bases and J dropped 3; count of bases not matched to a gene: 4. The CDR3 runs 14 residues. Germline V CDR1 and CDR2: MRHNA, SNTAGT. CDR3 coding DNA: TGTGCCAGCAGCGCGACAGGGGACAATCAGCCCCAGCATTTT. Protein: CASSATGDNQPQHF.

About this clone itself: The junction departs from the called germline gene at one end, perhaps through a read error. V gene TRBV25-1 combines with J gene TRBJ2-7, with D possibly matching TRBD1 (5 bases). The CDR3 runs to 13 residues. Germline assignment: CDR1 MGHDK and CDR2 SYGVNS. CDR3 sequence: CASSASGASMKNF. The CDR3 DNA reads TGTGCCAGCAGTGCCTCTGGGGCCAGTATGAAGAACTTC.

This clone was seen repeatedly, ten times or more. The rearrangement uses TRBV7-6 and TRBJ2-1, with 8 bases aligning to TRBD2. The CDR3 is 15 residues long. The germline V gene has CDR1 SGHVS and CDR2 FNYEAQ. The J segment lost 5 bases and the V segment lost 1 base, leaving 4 bases of the junction unmatched. CDR3 DNA sequence: TGTGCCAGCAGCTTAGGGCCAGCGGGAGACAATGAGCAGTTCTTC. It translates to CASSLGPAGDNEQFF. The whole variable domain, remainder taken from reference TRBV7-6 and TRBJ2-1, is GAGVSQSPRYKVTKRGQDVALRCDPISGHVSLYWYRQALGQGPEFLTYFNYEAQQDKSGLPNDRFSAERPEGSISTLTIQRTEQRDSAMYRCASSLGPAGDNEQFFGPGTRLTVL.

V gene TRBV7-6 combines with J gene TRBJ2-7; 7 bases are shared with TRBD1. CDR3 length equals 14 residues. V lost 5 bases and J lost 3; bases outside the gene matches: 7. The germline gives CDR1 SGHVS, CDR2 FNYEAQ. CDR3 sequence (DNA): TGTGCCAGCAGCCCAAGACAGGGCTTCTACGAGCAGTACTTC. It yields the protein CASSPRQGFYEQYF. The full variable domain, rest sourced from reference TRBV7-6 and TRBJ2-7, is GAGVSQSPRYKVTKRGQDVALRCDPISGHVSLYWYRQALGQGPEFLTYFNYEAQQDKSGLPNDRFSAERPEGSISTLTIQRTEQRDSAMYRCASSPRQGFYEQYFGPGTRLTVT.

The chain is built from TRBV30 and TRBJ1-1; tentatively, D is TRBD1 (6 bases). Germline V lookup: CDR1 GTSNPN, CDR2 SVGIG (reference sequence). Trimming removed 4 bases at V and 5 bases at J, with 17 bases between. CDR3 length: 14 amino acids. This CDR3 is CAWTIGGVGTEAFF. For the CDR3, the DNA is TGTGCCTGGACTATCGGGGGCGTAGGTACTGAAGCTTTCTTT.

This clone was observed a single time. V is TRBV5-1 and J is TRBJ1-1, with no clear D. Germline V gives CDR1 SGHRS, CDR2 YFSETQ. With 4 bases removed from V and 0 bases from J, the gap between germline ends came to 7 bases. The CDR3 sequence is 13 residues long. The CDR3 DNA is TGCGCCAGCAGCCCGTGGATGAACACTGAAGCTTTCTTT. This gives the protein CASSPWMNTEAFF.

This clone has only one observation. V gene TRBV7-2 combines with J gene TRBJ1-1; the D gene is possibly TRBD1 (5 bases). This CDR3 contains 13 residues. V gave up 5 bases and J gave up 8 bases, with 15 bases separating them. The germline gives CDR1 SGHTA, CDR2 FQGNSA. Written as DNA, the CDR3 is TGTGCCAGCAGCCAACAGGTTTCGGTGGAAGCTTTCTTT. Translated, it gives CASSQQVSVEAFF.

This chain links TRBV27 with TRBJ2-7, with D possibly being TRBD2 (6 bases). Deletions cut 4 bases from V and 4 bases from J, with 20 bases between. This CDR3 region has 16 residues. The V gene's germline CDR1 is MNHEY and CDR2 SMNVEV (reference sequence). CDR3 nucleotide sequence: TGTGCCAGCAGTTCACTAGCCAACCCCACCCCTTACGAGCAGTACTTC. Protein product: CASSSLANPTPYEQYF.